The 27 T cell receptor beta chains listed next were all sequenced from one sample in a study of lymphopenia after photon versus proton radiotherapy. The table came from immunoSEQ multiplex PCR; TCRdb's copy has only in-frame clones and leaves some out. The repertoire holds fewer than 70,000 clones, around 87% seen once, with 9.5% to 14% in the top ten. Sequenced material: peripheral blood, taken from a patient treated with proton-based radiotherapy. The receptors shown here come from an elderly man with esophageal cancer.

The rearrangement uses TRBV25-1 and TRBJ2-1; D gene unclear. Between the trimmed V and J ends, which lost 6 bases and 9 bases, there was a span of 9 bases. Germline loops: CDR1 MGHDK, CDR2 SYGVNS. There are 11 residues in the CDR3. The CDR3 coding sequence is TGTGCCAGCAGGAACTACGGTGAGCAGTTCTTC. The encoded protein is CASRNYGEQFF.

The chain's CDR3 is CASSQGTRYNEQFF. CDR3 in DNA: TGTGCCAGCAGCCAAGGCACTAGGTACAATGAGCAGTTCTTC. This chain connects TRBV14 to TRBJ2-1; a weak D match, TRBD2 (5 bases). CDR3 length: 14 residues. Germline V gene data show CDR1 as SGHDN and CDR2 as FVKESK. V was clipped by 1 base and J by 4 bases, with 8 bases between them.

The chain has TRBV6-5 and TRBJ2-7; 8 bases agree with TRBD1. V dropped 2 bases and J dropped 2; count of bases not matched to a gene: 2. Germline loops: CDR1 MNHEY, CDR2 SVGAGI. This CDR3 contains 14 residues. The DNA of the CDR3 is TGTGCCAGCAGTTACGGGACAGGAACCTACGAGCAGTACTTC. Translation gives CASSYGTGTYEQYF.

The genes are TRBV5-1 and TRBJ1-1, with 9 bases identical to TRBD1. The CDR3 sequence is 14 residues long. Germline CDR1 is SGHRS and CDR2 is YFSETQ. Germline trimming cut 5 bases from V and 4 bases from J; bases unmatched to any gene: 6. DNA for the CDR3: TGCGCCAGCAGACCCACAGGGGGCTCCACTGAAGCTTTCTTT. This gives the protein CASRPTGGSTEAFF.

The CDR3 reads CASSTRTGGLNEAGYTF. CDR3 in DNA: TGTGCCAGTAGTACTCGGACAGGGGGCTTAAATGAGGCTGGCTACACCTTC. V is TRBV19 and J is TRBJ1-2; 11 bases are a match to TRBD1. In germline, CDR1 is LNHDA, CDR2 SQIVND (reference sequence). The CDR3 is 17 residues long. Germline trimming cut 4 bases from V and 7 bases from J; bases unmatched to any gene: 14.

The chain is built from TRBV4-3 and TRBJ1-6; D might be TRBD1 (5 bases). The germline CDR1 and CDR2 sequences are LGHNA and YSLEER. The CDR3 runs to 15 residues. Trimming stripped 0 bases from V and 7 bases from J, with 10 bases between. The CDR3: CASSQDRALNSPLHF. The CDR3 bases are TGCGCCAGCAGCCAAGACAGGGCCTTGAATTCACCCCTCCACTTT.

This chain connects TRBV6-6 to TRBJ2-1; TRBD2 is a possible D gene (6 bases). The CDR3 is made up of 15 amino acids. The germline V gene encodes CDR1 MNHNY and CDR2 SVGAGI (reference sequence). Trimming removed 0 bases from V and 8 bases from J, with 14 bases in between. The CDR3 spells CASSYSSGGSDEQFF. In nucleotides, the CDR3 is TGTGCCAGCAGTTACTCTAGCGGTGGCTCGGATGAGCAGTTCTTC.

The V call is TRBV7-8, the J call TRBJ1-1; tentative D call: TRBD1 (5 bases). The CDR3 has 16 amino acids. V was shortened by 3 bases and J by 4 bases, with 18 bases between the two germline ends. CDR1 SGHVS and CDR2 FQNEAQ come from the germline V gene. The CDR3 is CASSLVGVGLVTEAFF. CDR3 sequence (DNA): TGTGCCAGCAGCTTGGTGGGTGTGGGGCTGGTCACTGAAGCTTTCTTT.

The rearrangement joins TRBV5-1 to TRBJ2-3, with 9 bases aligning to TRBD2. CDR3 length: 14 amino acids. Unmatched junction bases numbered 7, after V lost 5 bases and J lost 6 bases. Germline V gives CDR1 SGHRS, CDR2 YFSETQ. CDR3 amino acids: CASSPLAGFDTQYF. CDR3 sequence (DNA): TGCGCCAGCAGTCCACTAGCGGGTTTTGATACGCAGTATTTT.

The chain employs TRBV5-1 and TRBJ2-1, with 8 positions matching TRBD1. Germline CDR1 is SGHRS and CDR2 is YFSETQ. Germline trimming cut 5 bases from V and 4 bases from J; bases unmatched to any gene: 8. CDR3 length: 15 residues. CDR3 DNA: TGCGCCAGCAGGGGCGGACAGGGACCTTACAATGAGCAGTTCTTC. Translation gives CASRGGQGPYNEQFF.

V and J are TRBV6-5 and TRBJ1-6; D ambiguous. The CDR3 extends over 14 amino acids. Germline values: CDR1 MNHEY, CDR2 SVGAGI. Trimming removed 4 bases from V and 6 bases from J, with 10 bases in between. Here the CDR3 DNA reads TGTGCCAGCAGTTTAGACCGCTTTAATTCACCCCTCCACTTT. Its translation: CASSLDRFNSPLHF.

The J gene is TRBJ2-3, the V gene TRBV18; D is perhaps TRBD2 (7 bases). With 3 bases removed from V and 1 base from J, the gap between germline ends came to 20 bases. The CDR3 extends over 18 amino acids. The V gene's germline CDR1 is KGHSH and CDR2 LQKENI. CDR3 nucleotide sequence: TGTGCCAGCTCACCCTCGAGGGGGGGGGCCGCAGGCACAGATACGCAGTATTTT. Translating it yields CASSPSRGGAAGTDTQYF. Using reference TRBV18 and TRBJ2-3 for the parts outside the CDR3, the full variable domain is NAGVMQNPRHLVRRRGQEARLRCSPMKGHSHVYWYRQLPEEGLKFMVYLQKENIIDESGMPKERFSAEFPKEGPSILRIQQVVRGDSAAYFCASSPSRGGAAGTDTQYFGPGTRLTVL.

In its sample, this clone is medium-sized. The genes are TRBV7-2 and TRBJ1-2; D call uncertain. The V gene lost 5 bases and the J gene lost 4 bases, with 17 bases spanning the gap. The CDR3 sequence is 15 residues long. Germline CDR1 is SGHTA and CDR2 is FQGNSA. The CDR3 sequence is CASSPDGYRIYGYTF. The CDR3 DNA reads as TGTGCCAGCAGCCCCGACGGGTACAGAATCTATGGCTACACCTTC.

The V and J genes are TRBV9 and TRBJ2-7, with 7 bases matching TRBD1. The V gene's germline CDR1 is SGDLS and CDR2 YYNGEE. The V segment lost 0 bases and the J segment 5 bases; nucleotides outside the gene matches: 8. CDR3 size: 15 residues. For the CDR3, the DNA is TGTGCCAGCAGCGTAGCTGGACAGGACAAAAACGAGCAGTACTTC. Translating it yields CASSVAGQDKNEQYF. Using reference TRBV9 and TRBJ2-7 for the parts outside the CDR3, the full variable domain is DSGVTQTPKHLITATGQRVTLRCSPRSGDLSVYWYQQSLDQGLQFLIQYYNGEERAKGNILERFSAQQFPDLHSELNLSSLELGDSALYFCASSVAGQDKNEQYFGPGTRLTVT.

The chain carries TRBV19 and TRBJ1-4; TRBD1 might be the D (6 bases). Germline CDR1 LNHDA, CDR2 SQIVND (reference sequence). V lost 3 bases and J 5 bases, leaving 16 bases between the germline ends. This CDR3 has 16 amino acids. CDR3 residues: CASSMGHSGVNEKLFF. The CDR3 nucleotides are TGTGCCAGTAGTATGGGACACAGCGGAGTCAATGAAAAACTGTTTTTT.

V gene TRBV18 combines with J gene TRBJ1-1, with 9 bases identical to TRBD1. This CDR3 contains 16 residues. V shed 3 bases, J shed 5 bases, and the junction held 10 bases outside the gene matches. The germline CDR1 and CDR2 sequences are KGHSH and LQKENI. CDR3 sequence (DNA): TGTGCCAGCTCACCGTTGGGGACAGGGAGGTGGACTGAAGCTTTCTTT. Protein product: CASSPLGTGRWTEAFF.

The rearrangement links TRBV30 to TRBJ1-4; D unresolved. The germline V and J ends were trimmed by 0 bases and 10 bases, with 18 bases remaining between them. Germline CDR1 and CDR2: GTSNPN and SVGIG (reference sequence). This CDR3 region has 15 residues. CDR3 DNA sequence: TGTGCCTGGAGTGTACGGGAACTACCCTCGGGAAAACTGTTTTTT. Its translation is CAWSVRELPSGKLFF.

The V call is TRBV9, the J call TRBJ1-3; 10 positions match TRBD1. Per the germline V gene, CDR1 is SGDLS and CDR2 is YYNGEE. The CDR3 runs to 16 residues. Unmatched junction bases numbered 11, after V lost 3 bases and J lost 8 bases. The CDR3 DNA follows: TGTGCCAGCAGCGCTTTGACAGGGGGCGATACGGACACCATATATTTT. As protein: CASSALTGGDTDTIYF.

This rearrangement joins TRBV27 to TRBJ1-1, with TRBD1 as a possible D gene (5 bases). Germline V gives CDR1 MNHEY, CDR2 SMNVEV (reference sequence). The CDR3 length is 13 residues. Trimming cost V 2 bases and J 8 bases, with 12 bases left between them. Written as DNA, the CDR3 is TGTGCCAGCAGTTTAGGCGGGGGTACCGAAGCTTTCTTT. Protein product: CASSLGGGTEAFF.

CDR3 in DNA: TGTGCCAGCACCCGGATGGGGACTGTGAACACCGGGGAGCTGTTTTTT. This gives the protein CASTRMGTVNTGELFF. The chain links TRBV7-2 to TRBJ2-2; a weak D match, TRBD2 (6 bases). CDR3 size: 16 residues. Germline values: CDR1 SGHTA, CDR2 FQGNSA. V was trimmed by 7 bases and J by 1 base, leaving 16 bases between them. The variable domain in full, with the rest retrieved from reference TRBV7-2 and TRBJ2-2, is GAGVSQSPSNKVTEKGKDVELRCDPISGHTALYWYRQSLGQGLEFLIYFQGNSAPDKSGLPSDRFSAERTGGSVSTLTIQRTQQEDSAVYLCASTRMGTVNTGELFFGEGSRLTVL.

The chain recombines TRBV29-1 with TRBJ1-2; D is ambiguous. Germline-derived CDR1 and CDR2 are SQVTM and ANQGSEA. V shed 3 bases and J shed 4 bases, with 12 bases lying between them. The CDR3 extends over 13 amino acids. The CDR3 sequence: CSVDEGRGYGYTF. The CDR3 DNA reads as TGCAGCGTTGACGAAGGACGGGGCTATGGCTACACCTTC.

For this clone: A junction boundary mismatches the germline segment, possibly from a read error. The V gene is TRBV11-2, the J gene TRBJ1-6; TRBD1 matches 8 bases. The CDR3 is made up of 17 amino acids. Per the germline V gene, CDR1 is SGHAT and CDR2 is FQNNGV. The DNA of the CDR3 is TGTACCAGCAGCCTCGACAGGGGCGGTGGATATAATTCACCCCTCCACTTT. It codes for CTSSLDRGGGYNSPLHF.

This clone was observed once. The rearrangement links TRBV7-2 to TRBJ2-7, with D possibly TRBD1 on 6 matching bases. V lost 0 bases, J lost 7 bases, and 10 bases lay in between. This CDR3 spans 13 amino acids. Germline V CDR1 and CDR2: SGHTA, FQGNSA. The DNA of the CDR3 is TGTGCCAGCAGCTTAGCGGGGGCCGTAGAGCAGTACTTC. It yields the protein CASSLAGAVEQYF.

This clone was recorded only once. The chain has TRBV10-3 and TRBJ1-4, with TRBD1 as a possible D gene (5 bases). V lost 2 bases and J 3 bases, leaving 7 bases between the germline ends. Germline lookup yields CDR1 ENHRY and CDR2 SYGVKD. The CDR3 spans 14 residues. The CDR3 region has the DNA TGTGCCATCAGTGAGCAGGGAGCTAATGAAAAACTGTTTTTT. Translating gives CAISEQGANEKLFF.

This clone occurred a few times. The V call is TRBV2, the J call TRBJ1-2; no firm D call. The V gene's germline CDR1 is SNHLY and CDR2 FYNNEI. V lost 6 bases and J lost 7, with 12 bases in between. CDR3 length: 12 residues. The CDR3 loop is CASRAESLGYTF. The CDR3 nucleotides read TGTGCCAGCAGGGCAGAGAGCCTTGGCTACACCTTC.

The CDR3 loop is CASSLFRENTEAFF. The CDR3 DNA reads TGTGCCAGCAGTTTATTCAGGGAAAACACTGAAGCTTTCTTT. The chain carries TRBV28 and TRBJ1-1; D perhaps matches TRBD1 (5 bases). The length of the CDR3 is 14 residues. Germline values: CDR1 MDHEN, CDR2 SYDVKM. Between the trimmed V and J ends, which lost 1 base and 2 bases, there was a span of 8 bases.

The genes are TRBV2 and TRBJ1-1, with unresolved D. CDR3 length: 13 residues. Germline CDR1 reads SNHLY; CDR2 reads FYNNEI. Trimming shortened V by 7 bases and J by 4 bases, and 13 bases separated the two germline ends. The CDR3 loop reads CASILTGVTEAFF. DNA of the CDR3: TGTGCCAGCATCCTGACCGGGGTCACTGAAGCTTTCTTT. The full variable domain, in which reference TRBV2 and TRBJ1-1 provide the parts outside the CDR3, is EPEVTQTPSHQVTQMGQEVILRCVPISNHLYFYWYRQILGQKVEFLVSFYNNEISEKSEIFDDQFSVERPDGSNFTLKIRSTKLEDSAMYFCASILTGVTEAFFGQGTRLTVV.